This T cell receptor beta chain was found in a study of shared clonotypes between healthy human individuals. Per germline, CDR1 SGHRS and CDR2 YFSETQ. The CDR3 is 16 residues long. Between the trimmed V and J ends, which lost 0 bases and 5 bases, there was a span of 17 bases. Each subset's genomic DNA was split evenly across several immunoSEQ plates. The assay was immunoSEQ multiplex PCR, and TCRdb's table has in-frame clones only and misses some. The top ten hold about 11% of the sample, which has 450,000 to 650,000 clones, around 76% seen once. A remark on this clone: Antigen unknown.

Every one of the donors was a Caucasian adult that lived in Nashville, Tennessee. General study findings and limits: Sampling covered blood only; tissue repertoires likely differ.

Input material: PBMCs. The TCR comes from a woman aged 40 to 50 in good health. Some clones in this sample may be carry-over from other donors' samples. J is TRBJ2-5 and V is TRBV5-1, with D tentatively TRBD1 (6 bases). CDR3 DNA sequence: TGCGCCAGCAGCTTGGGGGACACCCCGAGTTCGGAGACCCAGTACTTC. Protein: CASSLGDTPSSETQYF.